This TCR beta chain was obtained from a study of blood T cells in healthy people across ages (dated by TCRdb to between 2014 and 2017). The study in broad terms: In model experiments, template switching captured roughly one uniquely barcoded TCR beta cDNA molecule for every two T cells. To track age-related changes in TCR beta repertoire diversity, the study relied on deep sequencing normalized with unique cDNA molecular identifiers. Four age groups were formed from the donors: young (average roughly 16 years), middle-aged (around 40), aged (under 70) and long-lived (more than 75). To avoid experimental bias, donors of different ages were spread randomly across the sequencing lanes. Two additional independent replicas of 1 million unique cDNA reads from the same blood draw were analyzed for two donors (one aged 18 to 30 and one aged 80 or older).

General findings and caveats noted by the study authors: Estimates of total diversity from one million sequenced T cells were regarded as lower bounds and underestimates. The percentage of naive T cells measured by flow cytometry correlated strongly with observed TCR beta diversity. Compared with the aged group, the long-lived group had more naive CD4+ T cells, fewer expanded clones and increased TCR diversity, a pattern suggesting age selection. The CMV infection status of donors was not known, potentially confounding age-related changes in expanded clonotypes. As age increased, observed TCR beta diversity per million T cells dropped in a roughly linear way, and a significant reduction was already evident by age about 40. Bulk unsorted PBMC profiling prevented conclusive comparison of naive and antigen-experienced compartments.

Comment on this clonotype: Its antigen is unknown. Base qualities are not at hand, and no much larger clone is one base apart.

Libraries were constructed by 5' RACE. The sequencer listed for this sample is Illumina HiSeq 2500. The second PCR ran for roughly 7 to 11 cycles and used a J-beta primer mix along with a sample-barcoded 5' primer. A template-switch 5' adaptor carrying 12 random nucleotides introduced a unique molecular identifier onto each TCR beta cDNA molecule. Each sample yielded at least 2.5 million CDR3-containing paired-end reads. The Mint cDNA synthesis kit, primed by a TRBC-specific oligonucleotide, was used to synthesize first-strand cDNA from all RNA. All cDNA was treated with uracil-DNA glycosylase and then went through a first 18-cycle PCR with the universal primers M1SS and BC2_uni_R. In the original analysis: For normalization, 1 million high-quality reads, each with a distinct molecular identifier, were randomly selected from each sample. Instead of being binned into consensus sequences, reads that shared molecular identifiers were thrown out. MiTCR, with a Q25 quality threshold and the strictest error-elimination algorithm, was used for CDR3 identification, clonotype clustering and error correction. A nonparametric unseen species model with Euler transformation was used to estimate a lower bound on total TCR beta diversity. TCRdb's own reprocessing of the public reads used fastp at Q25 and MiXCR and kept productive beta chains. Under each unique CDR3 protein, matching rows form one entry showing the most common genes and DNA. Clone size and V and J calls follow TCRdb, not the original study. This sample lists 550,000 to 750,000 distinct CDR3 sequences; around a fifth were detected once. The top ten clonotypes cover 3% to 4.5% of the sample.

Donors were 40 or so systemically healthy Caucasian individuals from Russia aged roughly 6 to 90 years. Each donor gave 8 to 10 milliliters of peripheral blood, drawn into EDTA-treated Vacutainer tubes. Ficoll-Paque density-gradient centrifugation was used to isolate PBMCs, with at least 6.5 million per sample. Trizol reagent was used to extract total RNA from PBMCs, with at least 6 micrograms per sample. For every donor, an aliquot of PBMCs went through flow cytometry to measure the percentages of naive CD45RAhigh/CD27high T cells. This TCR was sampled from an older man in good health. Sequencing was performed on blood.

CDR3 loop: CASSLWGPVGEQYF. The base sequence is TGTGCCAGCAGCTTGTGGGGCCCAGTTGGCGAGCAGTACTTC. Here the chain combines TRBV5-6 and TRBJ2-7, with TRBD1 as a weak D call on 5 bases. V sheds 1 base and J sheds 6 bases, leaving 14 bases between their ends. Its CDR3 holds 14 amino acids, cysteine through phenylalanine. Only CDR3 DNA is held: 42 bases, read in frame from base 1. CDR1 and CDR2 are read off the germline V gene as SGHDT and YYEEEE.